The 13 T cell receptor beta chains below were found in one sample sequenced in a study of blood T cell repertoires in COVID-19. Here immunoSEQ multiplex PCR was the method, and the copy in TCRdb shows in-frame clones only, minus some. The data contain a few hundred thousand clones, roughly 87% of them seen just once; the ten biggest clones take up 0.8%. Specimen: peripheral blood. The origin of the receptors is a woman aged 30 to 39 with acute or convalescent COVID-19.

This clone has a handful of counts. J is TRBJ2-7 and V is TRBV27; 11 positions match TRBD2. The CDR3 consists of 15 residues. Germline V gives CDR1 MNHEY, CDR2 SMNVEV (reference sequence). V was clipped by 1 base and J by 4 bases; unmatched bases: 3. CDR3 in amino acids: CASSLLGLAEYEQYF. The DNA for the CDR3 is TGTGCCAGCAGTTTATTGGGACTAGCGGAATACGAGCAGTACTTC.

The chain joins TRBV7-2 to TRBJ1-1; 9 bases map to TRBD1. Germline V gene sequence: CDR1 SGHTA, CDR2 FQGNSA. The V gene end was trimmed by 4 bases and the J gene end by 12 bases; junction bases not matched to a gene: 18. This CDR3 contains 16 residues. The CDR3 DNA follows: TGTGCCAGCAGCTCCTCGTTGATTCTTACAGGGGGCAAGACTTTCTTT. Translated: CASSSSLILTGGKTFF.

This chain connects TRBV18 to TRBJ2-7; TRBD1 matches 7 bases. Germline V lookup: CDR1 KGHSH, CDR2 LQKENI. With V trimmed by 1 base and J by 2 bases, 8 bases remained unmatched. CDR3 length: 16 residues. DNA of the CDR3: TGTGCCAGCTCACCACAACACTTGGGGACAGCCTACGAGCAGTACTTC. This translates into CASSPQHLGTAYEQYF.

The rearrangement uses TRBV6-5 and TRBJ2-7; 9 bases line up with TRBD2. V was clipped by 4 bases and J by 3 bases; unmatched bases: 7. The CDR3 consists of 15 residues. Germline V CDR1 and CDR2: MNHEY, SVGAGI. The CDR3 spells CASSSTGTSSYEQYF. The CDR3, as DNA: TGTGCCAGCAGTTCCACTGGGACTAGCAGCTACGAGCAGTACTTC.

The chain has TRBV5-6 and TRBJ1-5; D not resolved. Trimming removed 4 bases from V and 4 bases from J, with 6 bases in between. Germline values: CDR1 SGHDT, CDR2 YYEEEE. This CDR3 has 12 amino acids. In DNA, the CDR3 is TGTGCCAGCAGCCAGATGAATCAGCCCCAGCATTTT. Translation gives CASSQMNQPQHF.

This chain links TRBV24-1 with TRBJ2-3; D possibly corresponds to TRBD1 (5 bases). The CDR3 contains 16 residues. Germline V lookup: CDR1 KGHDR, CDR2 SFDVKD. Between the trimmed V and J ends, which lost 4 bases and 6 bases, there was a span of 19 bases. CDR3 coding DNA: TGTGCCACCAGTGACTCGACAGTTAAGGGCGTTGATACGCAGTATTTT. Protein product: CATSDSTVKGVDTQYF.

DNA of the CDR3: TGTGCCAGCAGACAGGACAGGGGCATGAACACTGAAGCTTTCTTT. It encodes CASRQDRGMNTEAFF. This chain links TRBV6-5 with TRBJ1-1, with 9 nucleotides matching TRBD1. This CDR3 has 15 residues. The junction had 5 bases not matched to a gene; V was cut back by 6 bases and J by 0 bases. The germline V gene has CDR1 MNHEY and CDR2 SVGAGI.

The count of this clone is one. The chain recombines TRBV6-5 with TRBJ2-5; TRBD2 might be the D (5 bases). Deletions cut 0 bases from V and 7 bases from J, with 15 bases between. CDR3 size: 15 residues. The germline V gene has CDR1 MNHEY and CDR2 SVGAGI. This chain's CDR3 is CASSYSRAGPGTQYF. CDR3 DNA sequence: TGTGCCAGCAGTTACTCGCGGGCAGGCCCAGGGACCCAGTACTTC.

This chain joins TRBV7-9 and TRBJ1-2; 7 nucleotides agree with TRBD1. Germline V gene lookup returns CDR1 SEHNR and CDR2 FQNEAQ (reference sequence). V shed 5 bases, J shed 4 bases, and the junction held 7 bases outside the gene matches. This CDR3 has 14 amino acids. DNA for the CDR3: TGTGCCAGCAGCCCAAGACAGGGTAGCTATGGCTACACCTTC. This gives the protein CASSPRQGSYGYTF.

The chain is built from TRBV10-3 and TRBJ2-3; 14 nucleotides align to TRBD2. Looked up from germline, CDR1 is ENHRY and CDR2 is SYGVKD. The V gene end was trimmed by 7 bases and the J gene end by 6 bases; junction bases not matched to a gene: 3. The CDR3 runs 14 residues. CDR3 coding DNA: TGTGCCATCATGGGACTAGCGGGAGTGGATACGCAGTATTTT. It codes for CAIMGLAGVDTQYF.

This chain uses TRBV30 with TRBJ1-4, with D maybe TRBD1 (6 bases). CDR3 length equals 15 residues. Deletions cut 3 bases from V and 1 base from J, with 12 bases between. The V gene's germline CDR1 is GTSNPN and CDR2 SVGIG (reference sequence). The CDR3 is CAWRTKGVTNEKLFF. The CDR3 bases are TGTGCCTGGAGGACCAAGGGGGTAACTAATGAAAAACTGTTTTTT.

V is TRBV6-5 and J is TRBJ2-5; 11 bases are a match to TRBD2. Germline V CDR1 and CDR2: MNHEY, SVGAGI. The ends lost 8 bases at V and 8 bases at J; junction bases unmatched: 13. The CDR3 runs to 15 residues. CDR3 sequence: CASRGSGRAAHTQYF. CDR3 sequence (DNA): TGTGCCAGCCGAGGTAGCGGGAGGGCCGCTCACACCCAGTACTTC.

This clone showed up many times. V usage is TRBV3-1 (or the pseudogene TRBV3-2) and J usage is TRBJ2-3; TRBD2 aligns across 7 bases. Germline V lookup: CDR1 LGHDT, CDR2 YNNKEL (reference sequence). Unmatched junction bases numbered 9, after V lost 5 bases and J lost 4 bases. This CDR3 spans 15 amino acids. CDR3 in DNA: TGTGCCAGCAGCACTTTCGCGGGAGAGGCAGATACGCAGTATTTT. Amino acid sequence: CASSTFAGEADTQYF.